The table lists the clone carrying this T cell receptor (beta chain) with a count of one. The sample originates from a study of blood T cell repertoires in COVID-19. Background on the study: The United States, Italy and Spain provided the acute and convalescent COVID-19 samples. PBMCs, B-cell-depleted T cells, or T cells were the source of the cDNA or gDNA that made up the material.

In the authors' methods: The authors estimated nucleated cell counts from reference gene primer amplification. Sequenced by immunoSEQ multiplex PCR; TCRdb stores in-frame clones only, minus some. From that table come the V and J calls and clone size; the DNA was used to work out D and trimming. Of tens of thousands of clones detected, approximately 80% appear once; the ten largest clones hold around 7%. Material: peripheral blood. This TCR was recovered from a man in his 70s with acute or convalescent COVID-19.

Here the CDR3 reads CASSQEPRATTEAFF. The DNA for the CDR3 is TGCGCCAGCAGCCAAGAGCCCAGGGCCACCACTGAAGCTTTCTTT. The rearrangement uses TRBV4-1 and TRBJ1-1, with D possibly matching TRBD1 (5 bases). There are 15 residues in the CDR3. Trimming removed 0 bases from V and 4 bases from J, with 12 bases in between. In germline, CDR1 is MGHRA, CDR2 YSYEKL.